This T cell receptor beta chain was profiled in a study of T-cell memory formation after mild COVID-19 (dated by TCRdb to the early 2020s). A note on the overall study: TCR sequence clusters from the two donors were found to be largely donor specific. In a couple of donors, T-cell clones that expanded and contracted after mild COVID-19 were followed by sequencing TCRalpha and TCRbeta repertoires longitudinally. The cohort was made up of two young adult volunteers, one female and one male, who were previously healthy.

Based on the germline V gene, the CDR1 and CDR2 sequences are MNHEY and SVGEGT. V lost 1 base and J lost 0 bases, and the count of bases not matched to a germline gene is 3. The CDR3 contains 16 residues, cysteine and phenylalanine counted. The read is trimmed to its CDR3 DNA, 48 bases read in frame from base 1. On the study overall, not on this receptor specifically: Whether the second-wave clones peaking on day 37 were SARS-CoV-2 specific was not confirmed. Some responding clones were detected in pre-infection memory, suggesting pre-existing cross-reactive memory T cells joined the SARS-CoV-2 response. From day 15 to 85, contracting clones showed balanced CD4/CD8 phenotypes, whereas a second wave of clones that expanded from day 15 to 37 leaned towards CD4+. Only a couple of mild cases were covered in the study, and larger cohorts including severe cases with pre-infection samples were considered necessary. Contracting CD4+ clones were found mainly in CM and EM memory subsets, while CD8+ clones were enriched in EMRA.

Sequencing relied on an Illumina NovaSeq 6000. cDNA libraries for TCRalpha and TCRbeta were prepared by 5'RACE using constant-segment primers, with sample barcodes and unique molecular identifiers added. Trizol reagent was used to extract RNA from every sample. The libraries were amplified in two PCR steps, and the second step added a second sample barcode and Illumina TruSeq adapters. Libraries were sequenced on an Illumina NovaSeq with 2 x 150 bp paired-end reads. Turning to the authors' computational methods: Demultiplexing of reads and collapsing into UMI-guided consensus sequences were performed with migec v1.2.7. Using mixcr v2.1.11, the UMI consensuses were aligned to TRA and TRB V and J templates and assembled into clonotypes. Clonotypes were classified as expanded or contracted when called significant by both edgeR and NoisET, with noise models trained on biological replicates. For edgeR calls, the thresholds were a false discovery rate-adjusted p below 0.01 and a log2 fold-change of 1. As an exploratory analysis of dynamics, max-normalized trajectories of the 1000 most abundant clonotypes were examined by PCA with hierarchical clustering. Separately sequenced CD4+ and CD8+ repertoires were used to assign the CD4 or CD8 phenotype of responding clones. TCRdb passed the public sequencing reads through fastp at Q25 and MiXCR, retaining productive beta sequences. Rows matching on CDR3 protein sequence are summarized as one entry with the most common DNA and genes. TCRdb, not the original authors, processed these V and J calls. This sample comprises a few hundred thousand distinct CDR3 sequences, around 15% of them detected only once. 20% to 25% of the sample is held by the ten biggest clonotypes.

Note on this clonotype: No cognate antigen has been identified for it. Per-base qualities were not stored, and no clone one base away is much larger.

Ficoll-Paque density gradient centrifugation was used to isolate PBMCs. The material sequenced was PBMCs or a T cell subset sorted from them (not recorded which). The V gene is TRBV6-2 or TRBV6-3 and the J gene is TRBJ2-7, with 10 bases in between that match TRBD1. This sequence originates from a man aged 18 to 29 who had mild COVID-19 (a few samples of this study predate the infection). The sample titles of this study are shuffled in the database, so cell type and time point are left out; the donor was told from shared clones. The nucleotide sequence reads TGTGCCAGCAGTTACTTGACAGGGGGCATCTCCTACGAGCAGTACTTC. This codes for CASSYLTGGISYEQYF.